These 22 T cell receptor beta chains originate from one sample sequenced in a study of blood T cell repertoires in COVID-19. Only in-frame clones appear in the TCRdb table, and some are missing; sequencing was by immunoSEQ multiplex PCR. The sample has about 240,000 clones, around 89% seen once; the top ten hold under 10%. Sample: PBMCs or T cells enriched from blood (not recorded which). Receptors were obtained from a man aged 40-49 years who had recovered from COVID-19.

The chain uses TRBV25-1 and TRBJ2-1; 9 bases are a match to TRBD2. V lost 6 bases and J lost 3; bases outside the gene matches: 6. CDR3 length: 15 residues. Germline-derived CDR1 and CDR2 are MGHDK and SYGVNS. CDR3 DNA: TGTGCCAGCAGGGACGGACTAGCGAACTACAATGAGCAGTTCTTC. Translated: CASRDGLANYNEQFF.

The chain joins TRBV2 to TRBJ2-1; 10 bases agree with TRBD1. This CDR3 has 15 residues. Per germline, CDR1 SNHLY and CDR2 FYNNEI. V shed 3 bases, J shed 4 bases, and the junction held 3 bases outside the gene matches. The CDR3 sequence is CASSDRTGGYNEQFF. CDR3 bases: TGTGCCAGCAGTGATAGGACAGGGGGATACAATGAGCAGTTCTTC. Based on the CDR3 plus reference TRBV2 and TRBJ2-1, the full variable domain is EPEVTQTPSHQVTQMGQEVILRCVPISNHLYFYWYRQILGQKVEFLVSFYNNEISEKSEIFDDQFSVERPDGSNFTLKIRSTKLEDSAMYFCASSDRTGGYNEQFFGPGTRLTVL.

The CDR3 DNA is TGTGCCTGGAGTGGGACAGGGGGCTTTGGAAACACCATATATTTT. It translates to CAWSGTGGFGNTIYF. V is TRBV30 and J is TRBJ1-3; TRBD1 agrees at 11 bases. The V gene end was trimmed by 1 base and the J gene end by 3 bases; junction bases not matched to a gene: 2. Germline loops: CDR1 GTSNPN, CDR2 SVGIG (reference sequence). There are 15 residues in the CDR3.

This rearrangement joins TRBV7-2 to TRBJ2-5; 16 bases are a match to TRBD2. Germline V gives CDR1 SGHTA, CDR2 FQGNSA. V was pared by 5 bases and J by 3 bases, with 3 bases of the junction left unmatched. The CDR3 length is 16 residues. The CDR3 DNA sequence: TGTGCCAGCAGCCCGGGACTAGCGGGGGGGGAAGAGACCCAGTACTTC. Translated: CASSPGLAGGEETQYF.

The sample holds one count of this clone. The V and J genes are TRBV6-4 and TRBJ1-6; D is perhaps TRBD1 (5 bases). This CDR3 is 14 amino acids long. Trimming stripped 5 bases from V and 6 bases from J, with 11 bases between. Germline V gene data show CDR1 as MRHNA and CDR2 as SNTAGT. The CDR3 coding sequence is TGTGCCAGCAGTTCCCAGGGCGTTAATTCACCCCTCCACTTT. Protein sequence: CASSSQGVNSPLHF.

The chain carries TRBV28 and TRBJ2-5; D might be TRBD2 (6 bases). Trimming stripped 4 bases from V and 2 bases from J, with 20 bases between. CDR1 and CDR2 (germline): MDHEN, SYDVKM. This CDR3 is built from 17 residues. The CDR3 DNA follows: TGTGCCAGCAGTTCTTATGGGGACTCGATGGCACAAGAGACCCAGTACTTC. This codes for CASSSYGDSMAQETQYF.

The chain links TRBV9 to TRBJ1-2, with no clear D. The CDR3 contains 12 residues. Trimming stripped 4 bases from V and 8 bases from J, with 12 bases between. Germline V gene data show CDR1 as SGDLS and CDR2 as YYNGEE. CDR3 DNA: TGTGCCAGCAGCCCTGGGCTGGGCGGCTACACCTTC. Encoded protein: CASSPGLGGYTF.

The genes are TRBV7-7 and TRBJ2-7; weak D call: TRBD1 (5 bases). Trimming stripped 5 bases from V and 3 bases from J, with 20 bases between. CDR1 is SSHAT and CDR2 is FNYEAQ in the germline V gene (reference sequence). CDR3 length: 16 amino acids. For the CDR3, the DNA is TGTGCCAGCAGCCCGATTGACCGGACATCCGACTACGAGCAGTACTTC. Protein product: CASSPIDRTSDYEQYF.

The J gene is TRBJ1-1, the V gene TRBV19, with 7 bases that match TRBD1. Germline CDR1 reads LNHDA; CDR2 reads SQIVND (reference sequence). The length of the CDR3 is 14 residues. J lost 1 base, V lost 10 bases, and 9 bases had no gene match. In DNA form, the CDR3 reads TGTGCCACCGCACAGAGACAGGGGAACACTGAAGCTTTCTTT. Translated, it gives CATAQRQGNTEAFF.

The rearrangement links TRBV5-1 to TRBJ2-1, with 7 positions matching TRBD2. The trim removed 0 bases at V and 2 bases at J, leaving 5 bases unmatched. The CDR3 extends over 16 amino acids. Per the germline V gene, CDR1 is SGHRS and CDR2 is YFSETQ. This CDR3 is CASSLDAGVTYNEQFF. Written as DNA, the CDR3 is TGCGCCAGCAGCTTGGACGCGGGGGTAACCTACAATGAGCAGTTCTTC.

The chain has TRBV20-1 and TRBJ2-5; D might be TRBD1 (5 bases). CDR3 length: 12 residues. V lost 3 bases to trimming and J lost 3 bases, with 8 bases between them. CDR1 is DFQATT, CDR2 SNEGSKA, per germline (reference sequence). The CDR3 sequence is CSASRQKETQYF. CDR3 bases: TGCAGTGCTAGTAGACAGAAAGAGACCCAGTACTTC.

This sequence joins TRBV24-1 and TRBJ2-7, with D uncertain. The length of the CDR3 is 13 residues. Germline-derived CDR1 and CDR2 are KGHDR and SFDVKD. The V and J ends lost 3 bases and 7 bases respectively, with 12 bases between them. CDR3: CATSDTWAEEQYF. CDR3 nucleotide sequence: TGTGCCACCAGTGATACGTGGGCCGAGGAGCAGTACTTC.

The chain couples TRBV5-5 to TRBJ1-1, with TRBD1 matching over 7 bases. The CDR3 loop spans 17 amino acids. J lost 0 bases, V lost 4 bases, and 12 bases had no gene match. CDR1 and CDR2 (germline): SGHKS, YYEKEE (reference sequence). CDR3 coding DNA: TGTGCCAGCAGCCGACAGGGCGCCGCCCTTATGAACACTGAAGCTTTCTTT. Its protein product is CASSRQGAALMNTEAFF.

This clone appeared a few times. The chain combines TRBV27 with TRBJ1-1; D may be TRBD1 (6 bases). V lost 7 bases and J lost 3, with 21 bases in between. The CDR3 has 16 residues. Germline loops: CDR1 MNHEY, CDR2 SMNVEV (reference sequence). The CDR3 protein is CASKPHTGSGDTEAFF. The DNA for the CDR3 is TGTGCCAGCAAACCCCACACAGGGTCCGGGGACACTGAAGCTTTCTTT.

This chain connects TRBV3-1 (or the pseudogene TRBV3-2) to TRBJ2-7, with a weak D call TRBD1 (6 bases). The germline CDR1 and CDR2 sequences are LGHDT and YNNKEL (reference sequence). The ends were cut back, 1 base at V and 2 bases at J, with 12 bases in the middle. The CDR3 totals 15 residues. This CDR3 reads CASSQGRGAPYEQYF. Written as DNA, the CDR3 is TGTGCCAGCAGCCAAGGCAGGGGCGCACCCTACGAGCAGTACTTC.

The chain has TRBV29-1 and TRBJ1-2; TRBD1 is a possible D gene (6 bases). CDR3 length: 14 residues. CDR1 SQVTM and CDR2 ANQGSEA come from the germline V gene. V was clipped by 5 bases and J by 8 bases, with 21 bases between them. CDR3 in DNA: TGCAGCGTTAAACCAGATGACAGGCCGCAAGGCTACACCTTC. Translating it yields CSVKPDDRPQGYTF.

The chain carries TRBV30 and TRBJ1-2; the D is unclear. CDR1 is GTSNPN and CDR2 is SVGIG in the germline V gene (reference sequence). The length of the CDR3 is 13 residues. The ends were cut back, 5 bases at V and 1 base at J, with 11 bases in the middle. CDR3 protein: CAWVTTINYGYTF. The DNA of the CDR3 is TGTGCCTGGGTTACGACAATTAACTATGGCTACACCTTC.

The J gene is TRBJ1-5, the V gene TRBV19, with 7 bases that match TRBD1. This CDR3 comprises 16 residues. Looked up from germline, CDR1 is LNHDA and CDR2 is SQIVND (reference sequence). The ends lost 5 bases at V and 5 bases at J; junction bases unmatched: 12. The chain's CDR3 is CASSQLGQQSHQPQHF. In DNA, the CDR3 is TGTGCCAGTAGTCAGCTGGGACAGCAAAGTCATCAGCCCCAGCATTTT. Drawing the rest from reference TRBV19 and TRBJ1-5, the complete variable domain is DGGITQSPKYLFRKEGQNVTLSCEQNLNHDAMYWYRQDPGQGLRLIYYSQIVNDFQKGDIAEGYSVSREKKESFPLTVTSAQKNPTAFYLCASSQLGQQSHQPQHFGDGTRLSIL.

The chain is built from TRBV6-2 or TRBV6-3 and TRBJ2-2, with D perhaps TRBD2 (6 bases). The ends were cut back, 2 bases at V and 1 base at J, with 8 bases in the middle. The germline gives CDR1 MNHEY, CDR2 SVGEGT. This CDR3 is built from 15 residues. The CDR3, as DNA: TGTGCCAGCAGTTACAGTAGCGGGAACACCGGGGAGCTGTTTTTT. It encodes CASSYSSGNTGELFF.

V is TRBV29-1 and J is TRBJ1-4, with 10 positions matching TRBD1. The CDR3 has 13 residues. Germline V gives CDR1 SQVTM, CDR2 ANQGSEA. V lost 6 bases, J lost 11 bases, and 9 bases stayed unmatched. The CDR3 DNA is TGCAGCGTAAGGACAGGGGGTAAAGAGAAACTGTTTTTT. Translation gives CSVRTGGKEKLFF.

The sample holds one count of this clone. The chain combines TRBV2 with TRBJ1-2; 8 bases agree with TRBD1. Germline CDR1 is SNHLY and CDR2 is FYNNEI. The CDR3 spans 15 residues. The J segment lost 7 bases and the V segment lost 2 bases, leaving 9 bases of the junction unmatched. The CDR3 sequence is CASSETDRDGRGYTF. Written as DNA, the CDR3 is TGTGCCAGCAGTGAAACGGACAGGGATGGGCGTGGCTACACCTTC.

V is TRBV3-1 (or the pseudogene TRBV3-2) and J is TRBJ1-2, with a possible D match to TRBD1 (6 bases). This CDR3 spans 16 amino acids. Germline CDR1 LGHDT, CDR2 YNNKEL (reference sequence). Trimming shortened V by 1 base and J by 2 bases, and 14 bases separated the two germline ends. CDR3 bases: TGTGCCAGCAGCCAAGGTGGTCAGGGGTACAACTATGGCTACACCTTC. It is translated as CASSQGGQGYNYGYTF.